One sample yielded the 10 T cell receptor beta chains listed below, sequenced in a study of T cell responses to AZD1222 COVID-19 vaccine. Clones were read by immunoSEQ multiplex PCR, and TCRdb kept only the in-frame ones, dropping some. The sample records some 170,000 clones, about 92% being singletons. Source: peripheral blood, taken on day 0 of MenACWY control vaccination. The receptor source for this set is an adult in good health.

This chain uses TRBV3-1 (or the pseudogene TRBV3-2) with TRBJ1-2, with a tentative D call TRBD1 (5 bases). Trimming removed 3 bases from V and 5 bases from J, with 16 bases in between. From germline, CDR1 is LGHDT and CDR2 YNNKEL (reference sequence). The CDR3 consists of 15 residues. In DNA, the CDR3 is TGTGCCAGCAGCCAGGGTCAGGGAGGGTGGTATGGCTACACCTTC. This gives the protein CASSQGQGGWYGYTF.

The genes are TRBV14 and TRBJ2-2; 10 bases align to TRBD2. V dropped 5 bases and J dropped 6; count of bases not matched to a gene: 12. This CDR3 spans 17 amino acids. Germline-derived CDR1 and CDR2 are SGHDN and FVKESK. The CDR3 is CASSVRTASGRSGELFF. The DNA of the CDR3 is TGTGCCAGCAGCGTCCGAACTGCTAGCGGGAGATCCGGGGAGCTGTTTTTT.

The chain recombines TRBV4-3 with TRBJ1-1, with D hard to call. Trimming removed 4 bases from V and 1 base from J, with 13 bases in between. The germline V gene has CDR1 LGHNA and CDR2 YSLEER. The CDR3 covers 15 residues. This chain's CDR3 is CASSLTAARNTEAFF. The CDR3 bases are TGCGCCAGCAGCCTGACCGCCGCCAGGAACACTGAAGCTTTCTTT.

The V gene is TRBV18, the J gene TRBJ2-1, with D perhaps TRBD1 or TRBD2 (5 bases each). Germline V gene data show CDR1 as KGHSH and CDR2 as LQKENI. This CDR3 has 19 residues. V shed 2 bases and J shed 2 bases, with 22 bases lying between them. The CDR3 protein is CASSPAGVLGAKTYNEQFF. The CDR3 coding sequence is TGTGCCAGCTCACCAGCGGGCGTACTAGGGGCAAAAACCTACAATGAGCAGTTCTTC.

The chain links TRBV7-3 to TRBJ2-2; D is possibly TRBD2 (6 bases). Germline V CDR1 and CDR2: SGHTA, FQGTGA. V gave up 5 bases and J gave up 7 bases, with 17 bases separating them. This CDR3 is 15 amino acids long. CDR3 in DNA: TGTGCCAGCAGCCCTGACAACCGGCGGGGCGGGGAGCTGTTTTTT. Protein product: CASSPDNRRGGELFF.

This chain joins TRBV10-3 and TRBJ2-3, with a tentative D call TRBD1 (8 bases). With 2 bases removed from V and 4 bases from J, the gap between germline ends came to 16 bases. This CDR3 has 16 amino acids. Germline assignment: CDR1 ENHRY and CDR2 SYGVKD. The CDR3 sequence is CAISEATGAGADTQYF. CDR3 DNA: TGTGCCATCAGTGAGGCGACAGGGGCGGGGGCAGATACGCAGTATTTT.

CDR3: CASSGGRTDTQYF. In DNA form, the CDR3 reads TGTGCCAGTAGTGGCGGGAGAACAGATACGCAGTATTTT. The chain recombines TRBV19 with TRBJ2-3; 7 bases map to TRBD2. Germline trimming cut 5 bases from V and 3 bases from J; bases unmatched to any gene: 2. In germline, CDR1 is LNHDA, CDR2 SQIVND (reference sequence). The CDR3 runs 13 residues.

The table lists this clone with a few counts. The chain is built from TRBV7-2 and TRBJ2-3, with TRBD1 as a possible D gene (6 bases). The V end lost 3 bases, the J end lost 3 bases, and 10 bases lay between the germline ends. The CDR3 loop spans 14 amino acids. Germline CDR1 SGHTA, CDR2 FQGNSA. CDR3 in DNA: TGTGCCAGCAGCTTGGGACATTCGACAGATACGCAGTATTTT. Protein product: CASSLGHSTDTQYF.

The V and J genes are TRBV29-1 and TRBJ1-2; D is unresolved. Germline CDR1 is SQVTM and CDR2 is ANQGSEA. The CDR3 contains 15 residues. V shed 0 bases and J shed 0 bases, with 11 bases lying between them. CDR3 protein: CSVEERPTSNYGYTF. The CDR3 coding sequence is TGCAGCGTTGAAGAAAGGCCGACCTCTAACTATGGCTACACCTTC.

The CDR3 DNA is TGTGCCAGCTCACCCCAGGGCCCTAGCGGGATTAAAGAGACCCAGTACTTC. This encodes CASSPQGPSGIKETQYF. V usage is TRBV18 and J usage is TRBJ2-5, with TRBD2 identical over 9 bases. Germline values: CDR1 KGHSH, CDR2 LQKENI. This CDR3 contains 17 residues. The V and J ends lost 3 bases and 3 bases, in that order; junction bases with no gene match: 11. The full variable domain, completed using reference TRBV18 and TRBJ2-5, is NAGVMQNPRHLVRRRGQEARLRCSPMKGHSHVYWYRQLPEEGLKFMVYLQKENIIDESGMPKERFSAEFPKEGPSILRIQQVVRGDSAAYFCASSPQGPSGIKETQYFGPGTRLLVL.